This TCR beta chain was sequenced during a study of memory CD4+ T cells and cytomegalovirus serostatus. Overall study results and limits: The CMV-associated TCR signature appears largely within the CD4+ memory repertoire.

This clone was detected only a few times. Its antigen is as yet unknown. V trimming: 9 bases; J trimming: 8 bases; junction bases outside the gene matches: 15. The CDR3 has 14 residues. CDR1 and CDR2 (germline): LNHDA, SQIVND (reference sequence). The sort gate was single viable CD3+CD4+CD8-CD45RO+ cells for memory CD4+ T cells. Total CD4+ T cells were enriched by CD4 positive selection. In the original analysis: After removing out-of-frame reads, over 2 million distinct TCRbeta sequences remained. The assay was immunoSEQ multiplex PCR, and TCRdb's table has in-frame clones only and misses some. Clone size and the V and J calls come from that table; the DNA yielded D and trimming. This repertoire shows about 52,000 clones, 65% to 80% found once; its top ten account for 1.4%.

The rearrangement uses TRBV19 and TRBJ1-2, with 7 bases that match TRBD1. This sequence originates from an adult in good health and CMV-seropositive. Sequenced material: memory CD4+ T cells from blood. The CDR3 spells CASENRGARRGYTF. DNA for the CDR3: TGTGCCAGCGAAAACAGGGGCGCCCGCAGGGGCTACACCTTC.